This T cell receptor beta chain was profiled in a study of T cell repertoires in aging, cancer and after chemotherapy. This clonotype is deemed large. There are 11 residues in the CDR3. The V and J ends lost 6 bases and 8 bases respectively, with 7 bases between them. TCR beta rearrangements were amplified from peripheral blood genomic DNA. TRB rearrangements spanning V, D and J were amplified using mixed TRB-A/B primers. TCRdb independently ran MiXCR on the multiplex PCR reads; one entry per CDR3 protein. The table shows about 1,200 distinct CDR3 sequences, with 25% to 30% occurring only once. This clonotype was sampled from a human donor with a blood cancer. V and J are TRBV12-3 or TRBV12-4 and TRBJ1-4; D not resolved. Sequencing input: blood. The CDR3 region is CASRLLEKLFF. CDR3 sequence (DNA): TGTGCCAGCAGGCTCTTGGAAAAACTGTTTTTT.